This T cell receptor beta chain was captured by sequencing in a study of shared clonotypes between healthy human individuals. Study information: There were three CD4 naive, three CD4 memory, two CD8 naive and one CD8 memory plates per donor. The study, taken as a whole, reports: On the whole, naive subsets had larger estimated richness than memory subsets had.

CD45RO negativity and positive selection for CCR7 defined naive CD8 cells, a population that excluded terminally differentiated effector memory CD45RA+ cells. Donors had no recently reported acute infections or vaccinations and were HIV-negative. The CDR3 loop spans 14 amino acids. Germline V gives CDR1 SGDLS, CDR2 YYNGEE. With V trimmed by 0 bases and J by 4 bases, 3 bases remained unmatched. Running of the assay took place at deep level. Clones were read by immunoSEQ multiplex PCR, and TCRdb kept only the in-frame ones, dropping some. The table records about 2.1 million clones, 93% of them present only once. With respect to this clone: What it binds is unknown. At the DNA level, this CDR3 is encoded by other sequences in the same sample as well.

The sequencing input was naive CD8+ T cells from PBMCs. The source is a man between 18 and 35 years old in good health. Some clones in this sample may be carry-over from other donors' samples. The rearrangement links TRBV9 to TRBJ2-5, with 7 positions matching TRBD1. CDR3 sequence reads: CASSVEGGRETQYF. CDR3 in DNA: TGTGCCAGCAGCGTAGAAGGGGGCAGAGAGACCCAGTACTTC. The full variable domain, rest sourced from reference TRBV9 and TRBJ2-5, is DSGVTQTPKHLITATGQRVTLRCSPRSGDLSVYWYQQSLDQGLQFLIQYYNGEERAKGNILERFSAQQFPDLHSELNLSSLELGDSALYFCASSVEGGRETQYFGPGTRLLVL.